This T cell receptor beta chain was recorded in a study of T cells in Graves' hyperthyroidism and ophthalmopathy (dated by TCRdb to between 2019 and 2020). Concerning the study at large: Peripheral blood samples were taken at the time of initial diagnosis, prior to any treatment. TCR V-J signatures able to tell the groups apart were searched for in a discovery cohort of approximately 95 patients, of whom more than 40 had Graves' ophthalmopathy and around 56 had stable Graves' hyperthyroidism. Prospective prediction of ophthalmopathy was tested in an independent validation cohort consisting of fewer than 20 hyperthyroidism patients and 15 or so patients who later progressed to ophthalmopathy. The approximately 100 discovery patients were randomly split 7:3 into training and test sets. In about 6 Graves' hyperthyroidism patients, the study also compared T-cell repertoires from thyroid tissue with T-cell repertoires from blood. After blood sampling, hyperthyroidism patients were treated with methimazole at a starting dose of 30 mg daily, and ophthalmopathy patients were treated with high-dose intravenous methylprednisolone. The paper describes TCR Vbeta CDR3 sequencing of around 140 peripheral blood samples, made up of some 42 ophthalmopathy patients, around 78 hyperthyroidism patients and 17 progressor patients. Points the paper makes about the study in general: Most expanded thyroid clonotypes (frequency above 0.001) were also detected in blood, suggesting blood repertoires may reflect thyroid immune responses. In validation, progression to ophthalmopathy was predicted by the model with 70% to 71% sensitivity and around 75% specificity, a median of roughly 6.4 months before onset. A 13 V-J signature model separated ophthalmopathy from stable hyperthyroidism, with 87.88% sensitivity and roughly 84% specificity in cross-validation and 80%/75% in testing. Sample size was not statistically predetermined, and blinding of investigators to group allocation was not performed.

TCR beta CDR3 regions were amplified from RNA transcripts. For the first round of RT-PCR on the TCR CDR3, the HTBI primer set was used together with the Qiagen OneStep RT-PCR kit. A second multiplex PCR round built the libraries, followed by size selection and purification. Sequencing of the libraries was done on an Illumina HiSeq2000 using paired-end 100 bp reads. As for how the authors treated the data: Raw data were processed with SOAPnuke, discarding reads with adapters, uncalled bases, mean Phred below 15, or no exact constant-primer or identifier match. COPE v1.2.5 was used to merge high-quality paired reads, and clonotypes were defined as unique nucleotide sequences. Clonotypes were aligned to IMGT TRBV, TRBD and TRBJ reference segments using MiTCR v1.1. Analysis was restricted to V-J combinations with a frequency above 0.0001, which covered just over 98% of repertoires. The TCS score was defined as the ratio of F50 (clonal expansion) to E x V (chaos), calculated using BLOSUM62-based TCRdist between CDR3 peptides within each V-J. Welch's t-statistics and random forest reduced fewer than 550 V-J features to about 12, which were used in a naive Bayes classifier (R e1071). TCRdb took the public reads, trimmed them with fastp at Q25, ran MiXCR for clone calling and kept in-frame beta chains. Merged by CDR3 protein, the rows form single entries marked with the most common genes and DNA. The V and J calls here are based on TCRdb, not the publication. The sample table records 450,000 to 650,000 distinct CDR3 sequences; 17% of these occur just once. 15% to 20% of the sample lies in the top ten.

Reading the germline V gene gives CDR1 MDHEN and CDR2 SYDVKM. Cut back by 5 bases and 5 bases, the V and J ends lie 16 bases apart. The CDR3 runs 14 residues from the cysteine to the phenylalanine. Just the 42-base CDR3 DNA is kept, in frame starting at base 1. Ophthalmopathy patients had moderately to severely active disease, Clinical Activity Score of at least 3, NOSPECS grade of at least 4, and duration under 3 months. Patients with uncontrolled infections, other autoimmune diseases, pregnancy or lactation were excluded. Diagnoses relied on clinical symptoms, serum thyroxine and TRAb, thyroid ultrasound and orbital computed tomography. Ficoll-Paque density gradient centrifugation was used to isolate PBMCs from around 10 ml of fresh peripheral blood. Total RNA was extracted with Trizol reagent, and quality was checked on an Agilent 2100 Bioanalyzer. In this sample, this clonotype turned up many times. This receptor's antigen is unknown. It has no much larger one-base neighbor in the sample; base qualities were not kept.

The chain is assembled from TRBV28 and TRBJ2-7; matching of 6 bases hints at TRBD1 as the D gene. Material: blood. The TCR sequence derives from a woman aged 18 to 35 with Graves' ophthalmopathy. The CDR3 here reads CASSPPQGPDEQYF. The DNA reads TGTGCCAGCAGTCCCCCACAGGGACCCGACGAGCAGTACTTC.